This T cell receptor beta chain was captured by sequencing in a study of blood T cell repertoires in COVID-19 (dated by TCRdb to 2018 to 2021). General notes on the study: The collaborator samples originated in the United States, Italy and Spain and spanned the acute and convalescent phases of COVID-19. The prospective study material was composed of cDNA or gDNA derived from T cells, B-cell-depleted T cells, or PBMCs. The dataset comprised deeply sampled blood TCRbeta repertoires from subjects exposed to, actively infected with, or recovered from COVID-19. A freely available public database, intended as a resource for researchers studying the immune response to SARS-CoV-2, is where the repertoires were released. Samples came from the ongoing ImmuneRACE study (first 160 participants) plus 1,254 subjects from 6 global collaborators. The sample metadata nearly always contained a de-identified subject ID, COVID-19 status, age in years and sex. Where available, HLA class I and class II types were taken from metadata supplied by the sample provider and were not determined by assay-based typing. Study-wide conclusions, independent of this receptor: The quantity of clinical and demographic metadata differed by source and by participant and was supplied without curation.

Of note for this clone: The antigen this receptor binds is unknown. Per-base qualities were not stored, and no clone one base away is much larger.

Each collaborating institution followed its own protocols to collect whole blood in K2EDTA tubes. Collaborator samples were shipped for TCRbeta analysis as frozen whole blood, isolated PBMCs, or DNA extracted from either sample type. The CDR3 goes from the cysteine to the phenylalanine over 12 residues. CDR3 DNA is the only sequence kept; it has 36 bases, read in frame from the first base. The V end loses 5 bases and the J end loses 0 bases, and a stretch of 5 bases separates them. TCRbeta CDR3 regions were amplified from genomic DNA using the immunoSEQ Assay, a bias-controlled multiplex PCR. Per the source publication's procedure: Nucleated cell counts per sample were estimated from amplification of reference gene primers within the assay. To quantify the absolute abundance of each unique TCRbeta CDR3 rearrangement, sequence reads were collapsed and filtered. For each sample, productive Simpson clonality was calculated as the square root of Simpson's diversity index across productive rearrangements. In its TCRdb copy, this immuneACCESS table keeps in-frame sequences only and misses some clones. Where compared with another copy, unresolved V genes explain less than half of these, and the others have no known cause. V and J calls and clone size are given by that table; D and trimming were obtained from the DNA. A total of some 58,000 clones appear in this sample, around 79% of them only once. The top ten constitute 32% of the sample.

This receptor was obtained from a human donor in a cohort sampled during active COVID-19. Specimen: peripheral blood. This sequence uses TRBV12-3 or TRBV12-4 and TRBJ2-7; no confident D gene assignment can be made. The sequenced DNA: TGTGCCAGCAGTCGTCTCTCCTACGAGCAGTACTTC. It specifies CASSRLSYEQYF.